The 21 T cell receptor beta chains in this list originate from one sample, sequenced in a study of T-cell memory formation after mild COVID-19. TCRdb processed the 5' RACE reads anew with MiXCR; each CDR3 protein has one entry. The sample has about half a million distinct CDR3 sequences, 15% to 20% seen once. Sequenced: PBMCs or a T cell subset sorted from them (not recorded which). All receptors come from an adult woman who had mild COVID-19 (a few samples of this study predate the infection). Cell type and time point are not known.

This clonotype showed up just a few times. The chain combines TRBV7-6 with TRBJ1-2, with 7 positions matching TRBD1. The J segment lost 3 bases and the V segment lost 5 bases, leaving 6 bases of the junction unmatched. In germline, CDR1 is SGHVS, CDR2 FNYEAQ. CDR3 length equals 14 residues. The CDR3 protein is CASSPGDSHYGYTF. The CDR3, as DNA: TGTGCCAGCAGCCCAGGGGACAGCCACTATGGCTACACCTTC.

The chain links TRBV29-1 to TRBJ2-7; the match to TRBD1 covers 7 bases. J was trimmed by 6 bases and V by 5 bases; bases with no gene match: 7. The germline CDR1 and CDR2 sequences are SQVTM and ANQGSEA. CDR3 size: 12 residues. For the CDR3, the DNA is TGCAGCGTTTTGGGACAGCCGAGCGAGCAGTACTTC. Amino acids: CSVLGQPSEQYF.

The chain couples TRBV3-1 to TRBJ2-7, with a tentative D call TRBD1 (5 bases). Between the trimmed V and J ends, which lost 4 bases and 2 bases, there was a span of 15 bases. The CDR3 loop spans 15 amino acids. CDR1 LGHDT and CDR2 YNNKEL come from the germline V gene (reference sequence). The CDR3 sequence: CASSRSLTGAYEQYF. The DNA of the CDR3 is TGTGCCAGCAGCCGATCCCTAACAGGTGCCTACGAGCAGTACTTC.

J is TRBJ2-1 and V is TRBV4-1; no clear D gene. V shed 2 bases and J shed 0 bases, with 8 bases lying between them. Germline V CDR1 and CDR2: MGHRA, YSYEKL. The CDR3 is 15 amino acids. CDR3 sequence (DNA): TGCGCCAGCAGCCAACACACGGGCTCCTACAATGAGCAGTTCTTC. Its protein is CASSQHTGSYNEQFF.

CDR3 nucleotides: TGTGCCACCAGTGATGGAGGACAGCACTACGAGCAGTACTTC. This sequence encodes CATSDGGQHYEQYF. This chain joins TRBV24-1 and TRBJ2-7; tentatively, D is TRBD1 (6 bases). The CDR3 is made up of 14 amino acids. Germline CDR1 and CDR2: KGHDR and SFDVKD. Trimming cost V 3 bases and J 3 bases, with 11 bases left between them.

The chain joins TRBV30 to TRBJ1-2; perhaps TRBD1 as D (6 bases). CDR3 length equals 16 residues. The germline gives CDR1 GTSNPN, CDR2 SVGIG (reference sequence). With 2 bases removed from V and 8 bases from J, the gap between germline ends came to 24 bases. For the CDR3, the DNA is TGTGCCTGGAGTAGAACAGGGTTCCTAGCTATTTACGGCTACACCTTC. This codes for CAWSRTGFLAIYGYTF.

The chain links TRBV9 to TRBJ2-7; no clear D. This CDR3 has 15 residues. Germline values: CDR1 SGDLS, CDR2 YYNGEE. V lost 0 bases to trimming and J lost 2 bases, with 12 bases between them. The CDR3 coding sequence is TGTGCCAGCAGCGTAGCTTCAAGCCGTGCCTACGAGCAGTACTTC. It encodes CASSVASSRAYEQYF. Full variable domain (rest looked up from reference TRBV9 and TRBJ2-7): DSGVTQTPKHLITATGQRVTLRCSPRSGDLSVYWYQQSLDQGLQFLIQYYNGEERAKGNILERFSAQQFPDLHSELNLSSLELGDSALYFCASSVASSRAYEQYFGPGTRLTVT.

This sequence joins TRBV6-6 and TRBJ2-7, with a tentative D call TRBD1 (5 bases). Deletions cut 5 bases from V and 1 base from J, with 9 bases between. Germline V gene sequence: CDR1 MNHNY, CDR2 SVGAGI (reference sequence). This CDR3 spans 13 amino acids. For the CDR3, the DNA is TGTGCCAGCAGTCGACAGAAGTCCTACGAGCAGTACTTC. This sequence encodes CASSRQKSYEQYF.

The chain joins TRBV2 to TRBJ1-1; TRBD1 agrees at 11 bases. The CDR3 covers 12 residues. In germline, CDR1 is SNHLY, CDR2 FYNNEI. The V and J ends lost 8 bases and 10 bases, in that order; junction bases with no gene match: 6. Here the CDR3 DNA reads TGTGCCAGCGGGGGACAGGGGGTAACAGCTTTCTTT. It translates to CASGGQGVTAFF.

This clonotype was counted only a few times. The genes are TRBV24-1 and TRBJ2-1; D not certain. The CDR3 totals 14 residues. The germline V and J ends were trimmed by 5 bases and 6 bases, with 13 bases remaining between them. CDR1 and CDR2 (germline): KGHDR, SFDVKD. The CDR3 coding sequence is TGTGCCACCAGTGCAGGCAGGATGGGCAATGAGCAGTTCTTC. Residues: CATSAGRMGNEQFF.

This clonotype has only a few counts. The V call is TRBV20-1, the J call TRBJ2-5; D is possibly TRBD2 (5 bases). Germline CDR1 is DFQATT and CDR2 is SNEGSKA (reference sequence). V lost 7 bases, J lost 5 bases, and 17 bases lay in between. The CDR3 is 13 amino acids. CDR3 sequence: CSGAEWQGETQYF. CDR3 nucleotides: TGCAGTGGAGCGGAGTGGCAAGGGGAGACCCAGTACTTC.

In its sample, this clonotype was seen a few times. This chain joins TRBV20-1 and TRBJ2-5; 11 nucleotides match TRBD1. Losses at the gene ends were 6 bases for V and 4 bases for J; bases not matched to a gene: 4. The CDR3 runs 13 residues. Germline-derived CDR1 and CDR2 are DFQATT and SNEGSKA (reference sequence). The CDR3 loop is CSAGQGATETQYF. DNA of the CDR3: TGCAGTGCCGGACAGGGGGCCACAGAGACCCAGTACTTC.

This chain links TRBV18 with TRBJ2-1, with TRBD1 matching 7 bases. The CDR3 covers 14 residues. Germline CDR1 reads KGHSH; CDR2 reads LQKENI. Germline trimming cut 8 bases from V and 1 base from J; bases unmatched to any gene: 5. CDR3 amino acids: CASRQGGSYNEQFF. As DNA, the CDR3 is TGTGCCAGCCGACAGGGTGGGTCCTACAATGAGCAGTTCTTC.

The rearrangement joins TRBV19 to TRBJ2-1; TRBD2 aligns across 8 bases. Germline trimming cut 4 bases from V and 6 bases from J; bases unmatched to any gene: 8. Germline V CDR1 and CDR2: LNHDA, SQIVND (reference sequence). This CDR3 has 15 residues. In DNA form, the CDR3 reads TGTGCCAGTAGTACCGGGACTAGTCTTCGCAATGAGCAGTTCTTC. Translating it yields CASSTGTSLRNEQFF.

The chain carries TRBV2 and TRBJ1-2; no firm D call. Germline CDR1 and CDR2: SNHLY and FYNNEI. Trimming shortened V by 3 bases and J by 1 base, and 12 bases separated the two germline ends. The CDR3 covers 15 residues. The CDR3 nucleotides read TGTGCCAGCAGTGACGGGCAGTACCTTAACTATGGCTACACCTTC. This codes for CASSDGQYLNYGYTF.

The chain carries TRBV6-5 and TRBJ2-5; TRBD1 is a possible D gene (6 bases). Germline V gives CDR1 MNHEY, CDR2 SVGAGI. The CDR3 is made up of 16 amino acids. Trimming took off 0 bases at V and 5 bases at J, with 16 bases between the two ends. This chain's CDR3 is CASSYSLNRVGETQYF. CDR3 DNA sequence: TGTGCCAGCAGTTACTCCCTGAACAGGGTAGGGGAGACCCAGTACTTC.

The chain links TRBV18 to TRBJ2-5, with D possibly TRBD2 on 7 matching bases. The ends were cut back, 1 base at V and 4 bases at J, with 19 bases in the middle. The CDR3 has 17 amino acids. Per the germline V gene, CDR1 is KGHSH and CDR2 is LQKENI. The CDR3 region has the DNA TGTGCCAGCTCACCACGAGTCGTGGGGGGGCCAGGAGAGACCCAGTACTTC. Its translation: CASSPRVVGGPGETQYF.

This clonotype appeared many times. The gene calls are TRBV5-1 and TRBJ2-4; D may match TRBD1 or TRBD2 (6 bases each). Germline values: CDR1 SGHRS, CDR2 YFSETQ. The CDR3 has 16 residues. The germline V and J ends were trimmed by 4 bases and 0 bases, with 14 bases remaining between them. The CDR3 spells CASSPGRTEAKNIQYF. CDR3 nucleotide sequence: TGCGCCAGCAGCCCGGGGAGGACAGAAGCCAAAAACATTCAGTACTTC.

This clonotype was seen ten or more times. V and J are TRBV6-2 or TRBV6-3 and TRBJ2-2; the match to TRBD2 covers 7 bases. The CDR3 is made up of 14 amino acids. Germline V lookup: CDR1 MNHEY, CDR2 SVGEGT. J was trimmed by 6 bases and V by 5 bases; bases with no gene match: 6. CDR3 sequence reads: CASSPAGVAGELFF. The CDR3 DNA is TGTGCCAGCAGTCCCGCGGGAGTGGCCGGGGAGCTGTTTTTT.

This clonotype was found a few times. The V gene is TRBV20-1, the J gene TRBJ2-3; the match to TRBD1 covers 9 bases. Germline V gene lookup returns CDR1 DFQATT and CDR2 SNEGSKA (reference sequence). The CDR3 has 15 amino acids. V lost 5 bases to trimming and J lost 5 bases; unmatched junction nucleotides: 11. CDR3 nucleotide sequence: TGCAGTGCTGTTAGCCCGAGACAGGGGGGAGATACGCAGTATTTT. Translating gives CSAVSPRQGGDTQYF.

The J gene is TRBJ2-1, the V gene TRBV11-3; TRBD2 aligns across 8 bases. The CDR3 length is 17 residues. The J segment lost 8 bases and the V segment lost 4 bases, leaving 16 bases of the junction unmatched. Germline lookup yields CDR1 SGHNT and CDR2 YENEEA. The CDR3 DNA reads TGTGCCAGCAGCTCATCCGGACTAGCTGTCTTTGGTGATGAGCAGTTCTTC. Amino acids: CASSSSGLAVFGDEQFF.